This T cell receptor beta chain was recovered during a study of blood T cell repertoires in COVID-19. Overall study context: Italy, Spain and the United States were the sources of the convalescent and acute COVID-19 samples. From T cells, B-cell-depleted T cells, or PBMCs came the material, which was cDNA or gDNA.

On this clone itself: The germline gene is not matched at one end of the junction; a read error may be the cause.

Original processing notes: Amplification from reference gene primers served as the basis for estimated nucleated cell counts. Assay used: immunoSEQ multiplex PCR; TCRdb lists only in-frame clones, some missing. V and J calls and clone size come straight from that table; D and trimming were deduced from the DNA. The sample has about 140,000 clones; about 82% are singletons. Germline-derived CDR1 and CDR2 are GTSNPN and SVGIG (reference sequence). CDR3 length: 13 residues. The rearrangement joins TRBV30 to TRBJ1-2; maybe TRBD1 (6 bases). Sequencing input: peripheral blood. The sequence came from a man in his fifties with acute or convalescent COVID-19. For the CDR3, the DNA is TGCACTCGGGACCTTTTGGGCCAGGGGGGCTACACCTTC. This translates into CTRDLLGQGGYTF.